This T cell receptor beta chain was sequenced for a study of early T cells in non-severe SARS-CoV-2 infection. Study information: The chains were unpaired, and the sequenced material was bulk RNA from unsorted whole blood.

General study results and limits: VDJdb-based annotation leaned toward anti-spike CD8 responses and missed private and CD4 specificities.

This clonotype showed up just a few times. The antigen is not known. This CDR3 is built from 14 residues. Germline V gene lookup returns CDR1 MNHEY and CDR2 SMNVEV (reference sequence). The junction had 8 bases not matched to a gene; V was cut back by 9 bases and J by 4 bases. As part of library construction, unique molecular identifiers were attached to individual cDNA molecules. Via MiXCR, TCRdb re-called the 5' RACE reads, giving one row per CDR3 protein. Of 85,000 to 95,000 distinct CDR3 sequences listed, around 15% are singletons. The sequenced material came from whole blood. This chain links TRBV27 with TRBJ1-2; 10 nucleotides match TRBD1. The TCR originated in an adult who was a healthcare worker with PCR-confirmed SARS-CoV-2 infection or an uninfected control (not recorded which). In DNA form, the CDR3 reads TGTGCCAGGAGACAGGGGGCGCGATCCTATGGCTACACCTTC. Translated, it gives CARRQGARSYGYTF.